The rows below give T cell receptor beta chains drawn from one sample of a study of cytomegalovirus exposure and HLA in healthy donors. The protocol was immunoSEQ multiplex PCR, while the TCRdb copy is restricted to in-frame clones and leaves out a portion. Of roughly 150,000 clones in the sample, approximately 86% are singletons; the top ten hold just over 8.5%. Source material: PBMCs. The receptors come from a man younger than 35 in good health and CMV-seropositive. Each CDR3 is given with its conserved first and last residue. Expanded clones are given a class, and other clones once, few, many or no size at all.

abundance	v_gene	j_gene	CDR3aa
-	TRBV10-1	TRBJ2-7	CASSGQSLGSYEQYF
once	TRBV5-4	TRBJ1-2	CASSLGQIANYGYTF
-	TRBV10-3	TRBJ1-1	CAISDGTGGVATEAFF
once	TRBV9	TRBJ2-1	CASSLRDRVFDEQFF
-	TRBV7-9	TRBJ2-1	CATGGNHNEQFF
-	TRBV5-6	TRBJ2-5	CASSSVGQIQETQYF
once	TRBV6-5	TRBJ1-4	CASSYSQENEKLFF
-	TRBV7-9	TRBJ2-4	CASSLEGAYSIQYF
-	TRBV11-2	TRBJ1-1	CASSRMPGGWNTEAFF
-	TRBV5-1	TRBJ2-7	CASSLSGRGQYF
once	TRBV7-8	TRBJ1-1	CASSSKTANTEAFF
-	TRBV5-6	TRBJ2-5	CASSLEREGETQYF
-	TRBV5-1	TRBJ2-2	CASSLVRFAAGQGTGELFF
-	TRBV6-1	TRBJ2-4	CASSEPGWIKNIQYF
-	TRBV11-3	TRBJ2-1	CASRSGTNNEQFF
-	TRBV6-1	TRBJ1-3	CASSEGEVPGNTIYF